Each of the 29 T cell receptor beta chains below was sequenced from the same sample in a study of cytomegalovirus exposure and HLA in healthy donors. The primer mix had 60 Vbeta and 13 Jbeta primers. Repertoires were generated with immunoSEQ multiplex PCR, while TCRdb's copy carries only in-frame clones and drops some. The clone table shows approximately 200,000 clones, with the ten largest holding roughly 0.74%. Source material: PBMCs. These receptors came from a boy younger than 18 in good health and CMV-seronegative.

CDR3 bases: TGTGCCAGTACCAATGGACAGGATAGCAATCAGCCCCAGCATTTT. Residues: CASTNGQDSNQPQHF. V is TRBV19 and J is TRBJ1-5, with 7 nucleotides matching TRBD1. The CDR3 is made up of 15 amino acids. V trimming: 7 bases; J trimming: 0 bases; junction bases outside the gene matches: 6. The germline CDR1 and CDR2 sequences are LNHDA and SQIVND (reference sequence).

The chain recombines TRBV28 with TRBJ1-1; 7 nucleotides line up with TRBD1. Germline V gives CDR1 MDHEN, CDR2 SYDVKM. The V gene end was trimmed by 4 bases and the J gene end by 0 bases; junction bases not matched to a gene: 20. This CDR3 has 20 amino acids. DNA for the CDR3: TGTGCCAGCAGTTCCTCCCCCCTCAACTCGGACAGGTTTATGAACACTGAAGCTTTCTTT. Residues: CASSSSPLNSDRFMNTEAFF.

J is TRBJ2-5 and V is TRBV5-1; 11 nucleotides match TRBD2. The CDR3 is made up of 15 amino acids. CDR1 is SGHRS, CDR2 YFSETQ, per germline. J gave up 3 bases and V 6 bases, and 7 bases lay outside the gene matches. This CDR3 is CASKGWGLAEETQYF. Here the CDR3 DNA reads TGCGCCAGCAAGGGTTGGGGACTAGCGGAAGAGACCCAGTACTTC.

The chain has TRBV7-9 and TRBJ2-7; 10 nucleotides line up with TRBD1. This CDR3 is 14 amino acids long. Germline V gives CDR1 SEHNR, CDR2 FQNEAQ (reference sequence). The junction had 6 bases not matched to a gene; V was cut back by 7 bases and J by 3 bases. Here the CDR3 DNA reads TGTGCCAGCACTCACCGGGACAGGGGCTACGAGCAGTACTTC. Translated: CASTHRDRGYEQYF.

The chain joins TRBV27 to TRBJ1-2, with no clear D. This CDR3 has 11 residues. CDR1 is MNHEY and CDR2 is SMNVEV in the germline V gene (reference sequence). Deletions cut 4 bases from V and 8 bases from J, with 8 bases between. CDR3 sequence reads: CASSSGQGYTF. The CDR3 DNA is TGTGCCAGCAGTTCCGGTCAAGGCTACACCTTC.

The chain combines TRBV7-8 with TRBJ1-5, with D hard to call. The germline V gene has CDR1 SGHVS and CDR2 FQNEAQ. Trimming took off 9 bases at V and 0 bases at J, with 12 bases between the two ends. The CDR3 has 14 amino acids. CDR3 sequence (DNA): TGTGCCAGTACGGAGATCTATAGCAATCAGCCCCAGCATTTT. This sequence encodes CASTEIYSNQPQHF.

This chain connects TRBV19 to TRBJ1-5; D is perhaps TRBD1 (5 bases). The germline V gene encodes CDR1 LNHDA and CDR2 SQIVND (reference sequence). Trimming took off 2 bases at V and 7 bases at J, with 15 bases between the two ends. The CDR3 consists of 15 residues. The CDR3 DNA is TGTGCCAGTAGTATAAGTAACGGAGGGGAACAGCCCCAGCATTTT. Its translation: CASSISNGGEQPQHF. Variable domain in full (rest from reference TRBV19 and TRBJ1-5): DGGITQSPKYLFRKEGQNVTLSCEQNLNHDAMYWYRQDPGQGLRLIYYSQIVNDFQKGDIAEGYSVSREKKESFPLTVTSAQKNPTAFYLCASSISNGGEQPQHFGDGTRLSIL.

The gene calls are TRBV27 and TRBJ2-1, with TRBD2 as a possible D gene (6 bases). This CDR3 contains 12 residues. Germline CDR1 MNHEY, CDR2 SMNVEV (reference sequence). Deletions cut 3 bases from V and 9 bases from J, with 9 bases between. The DNA for the CDR3 is TGTGCCAGCAGTTTTGGGAGGAGTGAGCAGTTCTTC. Its protein product is CASSFGRSEQFF.

The rearrangement links TRBV9 to TRBJ2-1, with D perhaps matching TRBD2 (6 bases). Germline V lookup: CDR1 SGDLS, CDR2 YYNGEE. Trimming removed 2 bases at V and 4 bases at J, with 13 bases between. The CDR3 is 15 amino acids. In nucleotides, the CDR3 is TGTGCCAGCAGCGTGTTTGGAGGGCAATACAATGAGCAGTTCTTC. This codes for CASSVFGGQYNEQFF.

V gene TRBV9 combines with J gene TRBJ2-1; no firm D call. The CDR3 length is 13 residues. Germline V gene sequence: CDR1 SGDLS, CDR2 YYNGEE. V lost 0 bases and J lost 6, with 7 bases in between. CDR3 DNA: TGTGCCAGCAGCGTAGGCCCCAGCAATGAGCAGTTCTTC. This gives the protein CASSVGPSNEQFF.

The chain joins TRBV5-6 to TRBJ2-2; TRBD2 aligns across 14 bases. J was trimmed by 1 base and V by 4 bases; bases with no gene match: 9. CDR3 length equals 19 residues. The germline gives CDR1 SGHDT, CDR2 YYEEEE. CDR3 bases: TGTGCCAGCAGCGGAACGACCGGGACTAGCGGGGGGAACACCGGGGAGCTGTTTTTT. The encoded protein is CASSGTTGTSGGNTGELFF.

The chain links TRBV6-6 to TRBJ2-7, with D possibly matching TRBD2 (5 bases). The germline V and J ends were trimmed by 2 bases and 2 bases, with 13 bases remaining between them. Germline lookup yields CDR1 MNHNY and CDR2 SVGAGI (reference sequence). This CDR3 is built from 15 residues. In DNA form, the CDR3 reads TGTGCCAGCAGTTACGGCGGAGCGGAGACCTACGAGCAGTACTTC. It is translated as CASSYGGAETYEQYF.

The rearrangement joins TRBV7-9 to TRBJ2-2, with a tentative D call TRBD2 (6 bases). The CDR3 loop spans 15 amino acids. CDR1 SEHNR and CDR2 FQNEAQ come from the germline V gene (reference sequence). Trimming cost V 5 bases and J 1 base, with 11 bases left between them. CDR3 protein: CASSTRDGNTGELFF. The CDR3 nucleotides read TGTGCCAGCAGCACGCGGGACGGGAACACCGGGGAGCTGTTTTTT.

The rearrangement uses TRBV5-6 and TRBJ2-1, with 7 bases aligning to TRBD2. The junction had 7 bases not matched to a gene; V was cut back by 2 bases and J by 5 bases. CDR1 is SGHDT and CDR2 is YYEEEE in the germline V gene. This CDR3 has 15 residues. The CDR3 spells CASSLLRGTNNEQFF. The CDR3 DNA follows: TGTGCCAGCAGCTTATTGCGGGGGACGAACAATGAGCAGTTCTTC.

J is TRBJ2-1 and V is TRBV10-3, with 7 bases matching TRBD1. CDR1 is ENHRY and CDR2 is SYGVKD in the germline V gene. This CDR3 contains 16 residues. The trim removed 5 bases at V and 7 bases at J, leaving 14 bases unmatched. CDR3 region: CAISQNRGARGNEQFF. In nucleotides, the CDR3 is TGTGCCATCAGTCAAAACAGGGGAGCTAGAGGAAATGAGCAGTTCTTC.

J is TRBJ2-3 and V is TRBV21-1; the table assigns TRBD2, which was not confirmed against the DNA. TRBV21-1 is given as a pseudogene. This CDR3 is 15 amino acids long. The DNA for the CDR3 is TGTGCCCGACGGTACCAGGGAGGTCGGCCAGATACGCAGTATTTT. Its protein is CARRYQGGRPDTQYF.

The chain employs TRBV11-2 and TRBJ2-2; 8 nucleotides line up with TRBD2. This CDR3 comprises 17 residues. Germline-derived CDR1 and CDR2 are SGHAT and FQNNGV. After removal of 5 bases from V and 1 base from J, the junction contained 9 bases not matched to a gene. CDR3 loop: CASSPVRAGGNTGELFF. Here the CDR3 DNA reads TGTGCCAGCAGCCCAGTGAGGGCGGGGGGGAACACCGGGGAGCTGTTTTTT.

The gene calls are TRBV7-2 and TRBJ1-2; D is unclear. The V and J ends lost 5 bases and 0 bases respectively, with 10 bases between them. Germline CDR1 is SGHTA and CDR2 is FQGNSA. This CDR3 comprises 14 residues. In DNA form, the CDR3 reads TGTGCCAGCAGCCCGGGGAGTTCTAACTATGGCTACACCTTC. The encoded protein is CASSPGSSNYGYTF.

V usage is TRBV6-1 and J usage is TRBJ1-2, with D perhaps TRBD1 (6 bases). Germline CDR1 MNHNS, CDR2 SASEGT. There are 14 residues in the CDR3. V was cut by 0 bases and J by 1 base, with 6 bases left in between. Written as DNA, the CDR3 is TGTGCCAGCAGTGAAGCAGGGGGTAACTATGGCTACACCTTC. Protein product: CASSEAGGNYGYTF.

This sequence joins TRBV9 and TRBJ1-2; D might be TRBD1 (6 bases). Germline lookup yields CDR1 SGDLS and CDR2 YYNGEE. Trimming shortened V by 3 bases and J by 3 bases, and 15 bases separated the two germline ends. This CDR3 spans 15 amino acids. CDR3 DNA: TGTGCCAGCAGCGAGACCCCCCAGGGGCACTATGGCTACACCTTC. It yields the protein CASSETPQGHYGYTF.

This chain uses TRBV5-1 with TRBJ2-5, with 7 nucleotides matching TRBD1. The CDR3 spans 14 residues. V lost 3 bases, J lost 2 bases, and 4 bases stayed unmatched. The germline gives CDR1 SGHRS, CDR2 YFSETQ. The CDR3 region has the DNA TGCGCCAGCAGCTCGGGACAGAGTCAAGAGACCCAGTACTTC. Encoded protein: CASSSGQSQETQYF.

The gene calls are TRBV12-5 and TRBJ2-3; a weak D match, TRBD1 (6 bases). The V gene lost 7 bases and the J gene lost 4 bases, with 12 bases spanning the gap. CDR1 LGHNT and CDR2 FRNRAP come from the germline V gene. The length of the CDR3 is 13 residues. The CDR3: CASDGWTADTQYF. DNA of the CDR3: TGTGCTAGTGATGGTTGGACAGCAGATACGCAGTATTTT.

The chain uses TRBV19 and TRBJ2-7, with 10 bases fitting TRBD1. With V trimmed by 5 bases and J by 2 bases, 6 bases remained unmatched. The CDR3 spans 15 residues. CDR1 is LNHDA, CDR2 SQIVND, per germline (reference sequence). The CDR3 loop reads CASSQGTGVPYEQYF. As DNA, the CDR3 is TGTGCCAGTAGTCAAGGGACAGGGGTCCCCTACGAGCAGTACTTC.

The J gene is TRBJ2-5, the V gene TRBV4-1, with a weak D call TRBD1 (5 bases). The CDR3 totals 16 residues. V was clipped by 1 base and J by 2 bases, with 14 bases between them. CDR1 and CDR2 from the germline V gene are MGHRA and YSYEKL. The CDR3 nucleotides read TGCGCCAGCAGCCAAGGCCAGGGTCCCCCGCAAGAGACCCAGTACTTC. It codes for CASSQGQGPPQETQYF.

Written as DNA, the CDR3 is TGTGCCAGCAGCCCCTCCCCGGGGTCCTACGAGCAGTACTTC. Protein sequence: CASSPSPGSYEQYF. This chain joins TRBV7-3 and TRBJ2-5; maybe TRBD2 (5 bases). The assigned J gene may be wrong: the sequence end matches TRBJ2-7 better. Germline V gives CDR1 SGHTA, CDR2 FQGTGA. The CDR3 runs to 14 residues.

The V call is TRBV15, the J call TRBJ2-2, with TRBD2 identical over 7 bases. Unmatched junction bases numbered 3, after V lost 1 base and J lost 1 base. This CDR3 has 16 amino acids. Germline loops: CDR1 LNHNV, CDR2 YYDKDF (reference sequence). CDR3 in DNA: TGTGCCACCAGCAGAGGCGGCGGGGGGAACACCGGGGAGCTGTTTTTT. Its translation is CATSRGGGGNTGELFF.

The rearrangement uses TRBV28 and TRBJ1-1; unclear D gene. Germline CDR1 MDHEN, CDR2 SYDVKM. Trimming took 3 bases from V and 7 from J, leaving 18 bases between them. This CDR3 is built from 15 residues. The CDR3 DNA reads as TGTGCCAGCAGTTTGTTGGTCCACGAGAGCCGTGAAGCTTTCTTT. Protein: CASSLLVHESREAFF. The full variable domain, completed using reference TRBV28 and TRBJ1-1, is DVKVTQSSRYLVKRTGEKVFLECVQDMDHENMFWYRQDPGLGLRLIYFSYDVKMKEKGDIPEGYSVSREKKERFSLILESASTNQTSMYLCASSLLVHESREAFFGQGTRLTVV.

The chain uses TRBV9 and TRBJ2-2; 8 bases are a match to TRBD2. This CDR3 region has 16 residues. Germline CDR1 reads SGDLS; CDR2 reads YYNGEE. Trimming took 4 bases from V and 1 from J; bases not matched to a gene: 6. The CDR3 region is CASSFTLAGNTGELFF. In nucleotides, the CDR3 is TGTGCCAGCAGCTTCACGCTAGCGGGGAACACCGGGGAGCTGTTTTTT.

The chain couples TRBV5-6 to TRBJ2-1; TRBD2 agrees at 14 bases. This CDR3 has 18 amino acids. The trim removed 5 bases at V and 0 bases at J, leaving 7 bases unmatched. Germline V CDR1 and CDR2: SGHDT, YYEEEE. The CDR3 spells CASRGLAGGPSSYNEQFF. The DNA of the CDR3 is TGTGCCAGCAGAGGACTAGCGGGGGGCCCAAGCTCCTACAATGAGCAGTTCTTC. Using reference TRBV5-6 and TRBJ2-1 for the parts outside the CDR3, the full variable domain is DAGVTQSPTHLIKTRGQQVTLRCSPKSGHDTVSWYQQALGQGPQFIFQYYEEEERQRGNFPDRFSGHQFPNYSSELNVNALLLGDSALYLCASRGLAGGPSSYNEQFFGPGTRLTVL.